These T cell receptor beta chains were read from a single sample in a study of shared clonotypes between healthy human individuals. Data came from immunoSEQ multiplex PCR; TCRdb stores just in-frame clones and leaves some out. Of 2,100,000 or so clones detected, about 94% appear once; the ten largest clones hold more than 0.1%. The sample comprised naive CD4+ T cells sorted from blood. The origin of the receptors is a man between 18 and 29 years old in good health. The CDR3 runs from the conserved cysteine through the conserved F or W.

TRBV6-1	TRBJ2-1	18	CASSEVTSGPSSYNEQFF
TRBV5-1	TRBJ1-1	16	CASSLEPQGSFTEAFF
TRBV6-6	TRBJ1-5	13	CASSYDRVQPQHF
TRBV7-8	TRBJ1-1	15	CASSLVVGGATEAFF
TRBV6-6	TRBJ1-5	13	CASLRGSNQPQHF
TRBV5-6	TRBJ2-3	14	CASSLGQITDTQYF
TRBV28	TRBJ1-2	13	CASSPDRDDGYTF
TRBV5-4	TRBJ1-2	14	CASSLEAGSYGYTF
TRBV6-6	TRBJ2-5	14	CASSYIGSEGPVYF
TRBV29-1	TRBJ2-3	13	CSVEVGARDTQYF
TRBV4-1	TRBJ1-1	14	CASSQGGVNTEAFF
TRBV19	TRBJ2-1	13	CASSIVTSIEQFF
TRBV6-1	TRBJ1-6	18	CASSGIGTSSSYNSPLHF
TRBV5-1	TRBJ2-1	15	CASSTERGPGNEQFF
TRBV5-1	TRBJ2-4	16	CASSLGPGTVKNIQYF
TRBV19	TRBJ1-2	12	CASTKGNYGYTF
TRBV18	TRBJ1-1	14	CASSLGGKDTEAFF
TRBV2	TRBJ2-3	12	CASNRGKDTQYF
TRBV7-8	TRBJ1-4	16	CASSLEHRVTNEKLFF
TRBV5-6	TRBJ2-1	16	CASSVRDRGQASEQFF
TRBV11-2	TRBJ1-1	13	CASSLSSNTEAFF